This entry describes one T cell receptor beta chain. These data belong to a study of immune characterization of retroperitoneal liposarcoma. MiXCR, applied by TCRdb to the PCR reads, yields one record per CDR3 protein. The profile covers 11,000 or so distinct CDR3 sequences, with roughly 28% appearing a single time and approximately 9.7% taken by the ten largest. CDR1 and CDR2 from the germline V gene are SGHVT and SQSDAQ. Between the trimmed V and J ends, which lost 0 bases and 0 bases, there was a span of 8 bases. The CDR3 runs 16 residues. The chain recombines TRBV7-4 with TRBJ2-2; D gene uncertain. The sequence came from a female donor with retroperitoneal liposarcoma. Specimen: tumor tissue. The CDR3 spells CASSLARYSNTGELFF. CDR3 sequence (DNA): TGTGCCAGCAGCTTAGCTCGATATTCGAACACCGGGGAGCTGTTTTTT.